This T cell receptor (beta chain) is drawn from a study of CD4 T cells in relation to SARS-CoV-2 and coronaviruses. Overall study: TCR beta CDR3s were sequenced after roughly nine-day antigen culture of PBMCs. General study results and limits: Samples before the pandemic and after infection were not matched within any donor.

Remarks on this clone: The target antigen is unknown.

Data came from immunoSEQ multiplex PCR; TCRdb stores just in-frame clones and leaves some out. The sample holds 38,000 or so clones, roughly 80% seen once. The CDR3 extends over 14 amino acids. The germline V and J ends were trimmed by 5 bases and 3 bases, with 14 bases remaining between them. Per germline, CDR1 MNHEY and CDR2 SMNVEV (reference sequence). Naive or memory CD4+ cells were cultured 1:1 with T cell-depleted PBMCs plus CEF. V gene TRBV27 combines with J gene TRBJ2-7; D might be TRBD2 (6 bases). The source of this sequence is an adult with COVID-19. The sample consisted of memory CD4+ T cells from PBMCs, cultured in vitro. The CDR3: CASSARDSVYEQYF. The CDR3 nucleotides read TGTGCCAGCAGTGCCCGGGACTCCGTCTACGAGCAGTACTTC.